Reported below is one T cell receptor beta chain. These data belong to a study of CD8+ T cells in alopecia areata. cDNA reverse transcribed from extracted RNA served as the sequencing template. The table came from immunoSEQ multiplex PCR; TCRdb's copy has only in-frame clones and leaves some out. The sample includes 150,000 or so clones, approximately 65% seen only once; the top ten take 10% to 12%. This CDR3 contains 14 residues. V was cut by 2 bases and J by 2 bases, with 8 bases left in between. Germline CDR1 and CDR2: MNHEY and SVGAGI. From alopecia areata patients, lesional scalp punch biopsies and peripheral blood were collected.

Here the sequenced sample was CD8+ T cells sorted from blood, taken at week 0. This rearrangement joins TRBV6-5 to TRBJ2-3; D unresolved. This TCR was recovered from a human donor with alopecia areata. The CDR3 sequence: CASSYVGLTDTQYF. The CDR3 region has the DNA TGTGCCAGCAGTTACGTGGGCCTCACAGATACGCAGTATTTT.